These 9 T cell receptor beta chains were sequenced from one sample in a study of cytomegalovirus exposure and HLA in healthy donors. Primers included in the PCR were 60 Vbeta and 13 Jbeta primers. The repertoire was sequenced with immunoSEQ multiplex PCR; TCRdb's copy has only in-frame clones and lacks some. The table lists under 150,000 clones, around four fifths of them singletons, with more than 1.1% in the top ten. The material sequenced was PBMCs. The origin of the receptors is a woman aged 40 to 55 in good health and CMV-seronegative.

The V gene is TRBV4-1, the J gene TRBJ1-3; no definite D call. Germline V lookup: CDR1 MGHRA, CDR2 YSYEKL. This CDR3 has 14 amino acids. V was trimmed by 1 base and J by 2 bases, leaving 6 bases between them. The CDR3 loop is CASSQGGTGNTIYF. The CDR3 DNA reads as TGCGCCAGCAGCCAAGGCGGGACTGGAAACACCATATATTTT.

V is TRBV5-1 and J is TRBJ2-1; the match to TRBD2 covers 15 bases. CDR1 SGHRS and CDR2 YFSETQ come from the germline V gene. The trim removed 4 bases at V and 4 bases at J, leaving 12 bases unmatched. The CDR3 runs 19 residues. CDR3 nucleotide sequence: TGCGCCAGCAGCGCAAACTCGGGACTAGCGGGGGGACGATACAATGAGCAGTTCTTC. Translation gives CASSANSGLAGGRYNEQFF.

In this sample, this clone turned up once. The CDR3 DNA reads TGTGCCAGCAGCCAAGACTTGTCTGAGTACTATGGCTACACCTTC. Translating it yields CASSQDLSEYYGYTF. This chain joins TRBV4-2 and TRBJ1-2; D is unclear. CDR1 is LGHNA, CDR2 YNFKEQ, per germline. V was cut by 0 bases and J by 3 bases, with 11 bases left in between. The CDR3 loop spans 15 amino acids.

The genes are TRBV14 and TRBJ2-7; D uncertain. The CDR3 consists of 11 residues. The germline CDR1 and CDR2 sequences are SGHDN and FVKESK. The germline V and J ends were trimmed by 4 bases and 6 bases, with 7 bases remaining between them. CDR3 DNA sequence: TGTGCCAGCAGCCGATACTTCGAGCAGTACTTC. It translates to CASSRYFEQYF. Combining the CDR3 with reference TRBV14 and TRBJ2-7 gives the whole variable domain EAGVTQFPSHSVIEKGQTVTLRCDPISGHDNLYWYRRVMGKEIKFLLHFVKESKQDESGMPNNRFLAERTGGTYSTLKVQPAELEDSGVYFCASSRYFEQYFGPGTRLTVT.

This clone showed up just once. The chain uses TRBV5-8 and TRBJ1-2; 7 nucleotides match TRBD1. In germline, CDR1 is SGHTS, CDR2 YDEGEE. The CDR3 is 12 residues long. Trimming removed 9 bases from V and 4 bases from J; junction bases left unmatched: 6. The CDR3 nucleotides read TGTGCCAAGGCGGACAGGTTCTATGGCTACACCTTC. Its protein is CAKADRFYGYTF.

The V call is TRBV9, the J call TRBJ1-1, with D unclear. This CDR3 region has 14 residues. Trimming pared 2 bases from V and 3 bases from J, leaving 11 bases between. In germline, CDR1 is SGDLS, CDR2 YYNGEE. The CDR3 here is CASSVWASDTEAFF. CDR3 in DNA: TGTGCCAGCAGCGTCTGGGCTTCGGACACTGAAGCTTTCTTT.

The CDR3 sequence is CASRLGQGARQPQHF. The CDR3 coding sequence is TGTGCCAGCAGGCTGGGACAGGGGGCACGACAGCCCCAGCATTTT. The chain uses TRBV6-1 and TRBJ1-5; 12 bases map to TRBD1. With V trimmed by 6 bases and J by 7 bases, 7 bases remained unmatched. In germline, CDR1 is MNHNS, CDR2 SASEGT. CDR3 length equals 15 residues.

The rearrangement links TRBV29-1 to TRBJ1-5; TRBD1 might be the D (5 bases). The CDR3 length is 14 residues. Germline assignment: CDR1 SQVTM and CDR2 ANQGSEA. V was pared by 0 bases and J by 11 bases, with 17 bases between. As DNA, the CDR3 is TGCAGCGTTGAAGATGAGGGCCTCGGGGGGGCCCAGCATTTT. Its protein product is CSVEDEGLGGAQHF.

Only a few counts were recorded for this clone. The rearrangement links TRBV5-1 to TRBJ2-5, with 7 nucleotides matching TRBD1. Germline lookup yields CDR1 SGHRS and CDR2 YFSETQ. The length of the CDR3 is 14 residues. V lost 5 bases to trimming and J lost 3 bases; unmatched junction nucleotides: 7. DNA of the CDR3: TGCGCCAGCAGTCATTCGGGACAGAAAGAGACCCAGTACTTC. This codes for CASSHSGQKETQYF.